This TCR beta chain was identified in a study of CD4+ T cells in melanoma. Notes on the study in general: CD8+ T cell, macrophage and B cell function reportedly correlated with neoantigen-specific CD4+ T cells. In melanoma, neoantigen-specific CD4+ T cells reportedly differed in differentiation state.

V dropped 7 bases and J dropped 5; count of bases not matched to a gene: 6. This CDR3 comprises 13 residues. The germline gives CDR1 SNHLY, CDR2 FYNNEI. The data were produced by immunoSEQ multiplex PCR, yet TCRdb's version contains in-frame clones alone and is incomplete. The sample lists about 21,000 clones, almost 85% seen once, with approximately 4% in the top ten. About this clone: Its target is unknown.

This TCR came from a human donor with melanoma. Sequencing input: cells from a culture (not recorded whether cultured in vitro). V usage is TRBV2 and J usage is TRBJ1-2; 8 nucleotides agree with TRBD1. CDR3 in DNA: TGTGCCAGCACCACGGACAGGGTATATGGCTACACCTTC. Translated, it gives CASTTDRVYGYTF.